These 10 T cell receptor beta chains came from one sample sequenced in a study of blood T cell repertoires in COVID-19. The table came from immunoSEQ multiplex PCR; TCRdb's copy has only in-frame clones and leaves some out. The sample yields 200,000 to 250,000 clones, around 82% seen once. The sequencing sample was made of PBMCs or T cells enriched from blood (not recorded which). The receptors originated from a woman aged 45 to 65 who had been exposed to COVID-19.

CDR3 amino acids: CASSGDRGRLNTEAFF. CDR3 bases: TGTGCCAGTAGTGGGGACAGGGGGCGATTGAACACTGAAGCTTTCTTT. The chain employs TRBV19 and TRBJ1-1; 12 bases fit TRBD1. V trimming: 5 bases; J trimming: 0 bases; junction bases outside the gene matches: 4. Germline lookup yields CDR1 LNHDA and CDR2 SQIVND (reference sequence). The CDR3 is 16 residues long.

The J gene is TRBJ2-2, the V gene TRBV4-3, with D possibly being TRBD2 (5 bases). Trimming cost V 0 bases and J 4 bases, with 15 bases left between them. Germline V CDR1 and CDR2: LGHNA, YSLEER. The CDR3 totals 17 residues. The DNA for the CDR3 is TGCGCCAGCAGCCAAGATGGAGAGGGCCAGATCACCGGGGAGCTGTTTTTT. Its translation: CASSQDGEGQITGELFF.

The sample holds one count of this clone. V and J are TRBV5-4 and TRBJ2-5; possibly TRBD1 for D (6 bases). Trimming took 3 bases from V and 2 from J, leaving 20 bases between them. This CDR3 spans 17 amino acids. CDR1 and CDR2 (germline): SGHNT, YYREEE (reference sequence). CDR3 nucleotide sequence: TGTGCCAGCAGCTGGGGGACGGGACAACATCCTCAAGAGACCCAGTACTTC. Residues: CASSWGTGQHPQETQYF.

V usage is TRBV2 and J usage is TRBJ1-1; 10 bases line up with TRBD1. Looked up from germline, CDR1 is SNHLY and CDR2 is FYNNEI. This CDR3 contains 13 residues. The CDR3 DNA reads TGTGCGACAGGGGGCTATAGGAACACTGAAGCTTTCTTT. Its translation is CATGGYRNTEAFF.

The CDR3 reads CASSLARSLADTDTQYF. The CDR3 region has the DNA TGCGCCAGCAGCTTGGCCAGGTCGCTAGCAGACACAGATACGCAGTATTTT. The V and J genes are TRBV5-1 and TRBJ2-3; possibly TRBD2 for D (5 bases). Germline CDR1 SGHRS, CDR2 YFSETQ. This CDR3 is built from 17 residues. Trimming pared 0 bases from V and 2 bases from J, leaving 16 bases between.

J is TRBJ2-2 and V is TRBV5-1; TRBD1 matches at 7 bases. This CDR3 spans 15 amino acids. Losses at the gene ends were 1 base for V and 3 bases for J; bases not matched to a gene: 3. Germline V gives CDR1 SGHRS, CDR2 YFSETQ. The chain's CDR3 is CASSLLQGDTGELFF. As DNA, the CDR3 is TGCGCCAGCAGCTTGCTCCAGGGGGACACCGGGGAGCTGTTTTTT. Variable domain in full (rest from reference TRBV5-1 and TRBJ2-2): KAGVTQTPRYLIKTRGQQVTLSCSPISGHRSVSWYQQTPGQGLQFLFEYFSETQRNKGNFPGRFSGRQFSNSRSEMNVSTLELGDSALYLCASSLLQGDTGELFFGEGSRLTVL.

This rearrangement joins TRBV18 to TRBJ1-4; D ambiguous. The CDR3 covers 12 residues. The germline V gene has CDR1 KGHSH and CDR2 LQKENI. Trimming removed 6 bases from V and 6 bases from J, with 8 bases in between. In nucleotides, the CDR3 is TGTGCCAGCTCGCGGGAACATGAAAAACTGTTTTTT. Its translation: CASSREHEKLFF.

The chain employs TRBV27 and TRBJ2-1; 8 nucleotides match TRBD1. The CDR3 totals 13 residues. Unmatched junction bases numbered 8, after V lost 2 bases and J lost 14 bases. Germline V gene sequence: CDR1 MNHEY, CDR2 SMNVEV (reference sequence). CDR3: CASSLTQGAPEFF. The CDR3 DNA reads as TGTGCCAGCAGTTTAACCCAGGGGGCGCCGGAGTTCTTC.

This clone has a handful of counts. J is TRBJ1-3 and V is TRBV19; 10 bases align to TRBD1. V dropped 5 bases and J dropped 2; count of bases not matched to a gene: 6. The CDR3 runs to 16 residues. Germline V lookup: CDR1 LNHDA, CDR2 SQIVND (reference sequence). CDR3 residues: CASSPRTGGTGNTIYF. The CDR3 DNA is TGTGCCAGTAGTCCCAGGACAGGGGGAACTGGAAACACCATATATTTT.

The chain joins TRBV10-1 to TRBJ2-3, with 7 bases fitting TRBD2. The trim removed 4 bases at V and 3 bases at J, leaving 7 bases unmatched. CDR1 is WNHNN, CDR2 SYGVQD, per germline (reference sequence). There are 15 residues in the CDR3. CDR3 sequence (DNA): TGCGCCAGCAGTGCGCTTTACGGGGGGACAGATACGCAGTATTTT. Its protein is CASSALYGGTDTQYF.